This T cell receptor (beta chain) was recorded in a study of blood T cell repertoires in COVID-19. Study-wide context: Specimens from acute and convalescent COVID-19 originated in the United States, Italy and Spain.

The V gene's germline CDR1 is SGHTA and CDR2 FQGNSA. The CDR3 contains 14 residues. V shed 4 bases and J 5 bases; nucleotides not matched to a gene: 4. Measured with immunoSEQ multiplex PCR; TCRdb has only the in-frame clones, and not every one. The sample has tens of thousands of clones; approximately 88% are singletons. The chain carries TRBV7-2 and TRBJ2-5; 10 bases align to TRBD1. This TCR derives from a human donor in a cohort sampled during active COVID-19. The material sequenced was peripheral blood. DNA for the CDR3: TGTGCCAGCAGCTCGGGACAGGGGTGGGAGACCCAGTACTTC. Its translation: CASSSGQGWETQYF. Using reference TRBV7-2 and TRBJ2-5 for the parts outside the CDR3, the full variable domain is GAGVSQSPSNKVTEKGKDVELRCDPISGHTALYWYRQSLGQGLEFLIYFQGNSAPDKSGLPSDRFSAERTGGSVSTLTIQRTQQEDSAVYLCASSSGQGWETQYFGPGTRLLVL.